Below, one T cell receptor (beta chain) is given with its context. Its specificity is not known. Described time point: recipient sample about 28 days before transplant, after cytoreduction. These data come from a study of T cell clonotyping in hematopoietic cell transplantation. Generated by immunoSEQ multiplex PCR, the TCRdb table keeps only in-frame clones and is missing some. The sample has roughly 27,000 clones, roughly 82% seen once; the top ten hold 24%. Study-level findings and limits: Few recipient clonotypes overlapped donors; over 97% were de novo at given depth. Pathologically expanded recipient clonotypes increased progressively from day 30 to day 180 as diversity fell.

The V end was cut by 3 bases, the J end by 1 base, with 13 bases between. The CDR3 is made up of 15 amino acids. The J gene is TRBJ2-5, the V gene TRBV5-3; D possibly corresponds to TRBD1 (6 bases). TRBV5-3 is an open reading frame whose function is uncertain. This sample comprised peripheral blood mononuclear cells, obtained before stem cell transplant. This sequence was found in a woman aged 55-75 years with acute myeloid leukemia. Some clones in this sample may be carry-over from other donors' samples. The CDR3 reads CARSSKDRSQETQYF. CDR3 nucleotide sequence: TGTGCCAGAAGCTCGAAGGACAGATCCCAAGAGACCCAGTACTTC.